This T cell receptor (beta chain) comes out of a study of naive and memory T cell subsets. This clonotype was seen ten or more times. Ligated cDNA underwent four rounds of PCR with nested alpha and beta constant region primers and SP2. Blood and skin TCR RNA was reverse transcribed with alpha and beta constant primers. TCRdb ran MiXCR on the 5' RACE reads and lists one entry per CDR3 protein. The sample shows roughly 62,000 distinct CDR3 sequences, around 7.3% of them seen only once. The library had UMIs added by 3' ligation of an oligonucleotide to TCR cDNA. The V end lost 0 bases, the J end lost 2 bases, and 6 bases lay between the germline ends. The germline CDR1 and CDR2 sequences are SGHDT and YYEEEE. The CDR3 spans 13 residues.

This clonotype was sampled from a male donor in good health. This chain uses TRBV5-6 with TRBJ2-7; tentative D call: TRBD2 (5 bases). For the CDR3, the DNA is TGTGCCAGCAGCTTGGGACTAACCTACGAGCAGTACTTC. Protein product: CASSLGLTYEQYF.